This TCR beta chain was obtained from a study of cytomegalovirus exposure and HLA in healthy donors (dated by TCRdb to the late 2010s). Describing the broader study: An earlier analysis of more than 550 of the donors reported over 250 Gb of sequence data and 90 million to 120 million unique TCR beta sequences obtained from around 170 million T cells. Among under 450 genotyped donors of the cohort, an average of around 240,000 unique TCR beta nucleotide sequences were sequenced per donor, roughly a sixth of them non-productive. Every discovery cohort repertoire had been produced on one sequencing platform. In a later genetic analysis, genome-wide SNP genotypes for about three fifths of the 666 donors were used, and that subset was treated as a discovery cohort. Rather than using new phenotypic data, the later analysis identified candidate immune exposures from TCR beta sequences and from how often those sequences occurred across donors. HLA typing included class I and class II loci at four-digit resolution. Donor age, sex, ethnicity and CMV serostatus were collected together with the repertoire data. Roughly 300 gigabases of sequencing data and approximately 80 million unique TCR sequences were included in an early release covering about 700 HLA-typed donors. Typing coverage varied by locus: about 629-630 donors for A, B, C, DRB1 and DQB1; more than 500 for DQA1; around 610 for DPA1; more than 450 for DPB1. The T cell repertoires of 670 or so subjects were profiled by immunosequencing and related to cytomegalovirus serostatus. Five DR-DQ haplotypes were handled as single units for association and clustering, since linkage in the cohort was strong. An earlier analysis of 587 of the donors applied high-throughput TCR beta sequencing to assess whether each TCR beta V gene segment acted as functional or pseudogenic. High-throughput TCR immunosequencing, statistical association of individual TCRs with disease status, and machine learning were combined to predict cytomegalovirus infection status. Besides the first cohort of around 700 subjects, a separate validation cohort made up of roughly 130 different subjects was used. Of the roughly 400 genotyped donors, 65% to 90% fell in the genetic ancestry cluster associated with self-reported Caucasian donors. The aim of the study was to test whether cataloging public T cell receptors could identify signatures of past pathogen exposure. To study patterns of TCR occurrence, a later analysis re-analyzed previously published TCR beta repertoires from 500 to 850 donors and added high-resolution HLA genotyping.

Library construction relied on the immunoSEQ multiplex PCR assay. The multiplex PCR relied on a mix of 60 forward primers for TCR Vbeta segments and 13 reverse primers for TCR Jbeta segments. Amplification of the CDR3 region of rearranged TCR beta genes was performed with a multiplex PCR assay on genomic DNA. The amplified TCR beta libraries were sequenced on the Illumina HiSeq System as 87-base-pair reads. The study's own analysis went as follows. In a later analysis, around 80 million unique TCR beta chains were counted across the 650 to 700 repertoires, and about 9.9 million of these chains were shared by at least two donors. Raw reads were error-corrected and collapsed into unique sequences by a nearest-neighbor algorithm in which closely related sequences were merged to remove PCR and sequencing errors. Alignment of CDR3 sequences to IMGT reference sequences was used to assign V, D and J gene segments. For a sequence to be retained, at least a six-nucleotide match to both a V gene segment and a J gene segment was required. A rearrangement counted as productive if the CDR3 had no stop codons and remained in frame with V and J, and every other rearrangement counted as non-productive. Following IMGT convention, CDR3 was defined as the stretch from the second conserved V-encoded cysteine up to the conserved J-encoded phenylalanine. In an earlier analysis of around 540 of the donors, sequences lacking an unambiguous match to a single V gene segment were excluded. In an earlier analysis of about 590 of the donors, a V segment was called functional when productive rearrangements were above 56.7%, and segregating when the standard deviation between donors exceeded 5%. A statistical classification framework was built for diagnosing cytomegalovirus status from the catalog of TCR beta chain sequences. A later analysis assigned V and J genes by comparing TCR nucleotide sequences with IMGT/GENE-DB human TR gene sequences. The TCRdist pipeline was used in a later analysis to assign CDR3 sequences and most-parsimonious VDJ recombination scenarios. In a later analysis, each TCR beta chain was defined by its CDR3 amino acid sequence together with its V-gene family, and reads without a unique V-gene family were excluded. As a way to deal with suspected cross-contamination and a sequencing artifact, a later analysis dropped approximately 570 nucleotide sequences that were highly shared and had low generation probability. For each public chain, a later analysis derived a clonal expansion index from normalized ranks of inferred template counts within each repertoire. A later analysis computed generation probabilities with a VDJ recombination model fitted to out-of-frame rearrangements, and checked the results against IGoR. Hypergeometric tests were used in a later analysis to score TCR-TCR, TCR-HLA and TCR-CMV co-occurrence, with a repertoire-size bias correction applied to the TCR pairs. To estimate false discovery rates, a later analysis permuted the HLA or CMV assignments 20 times. A later analysis grouped co-occurring TCRs with DBSCAN, adding TCRdist sequence similarity when clustering within HLA-allele-positive subsets. Repertoires with fewer than 30,000 or more than 120,000 public chains were left out of co-occurrence clustering, as were five repertoires with anomalous nucleotide sharing. TCRdb's version of the immuneACCESS table is confined to in-frame rearrangements and falls short of the full clone set. An unresolved V gene accounts for under half of the shortfall where checked; the remainder is of unknown origin. V and J calls and clone size are those listed in that table; D and trimming were worked out from the DNA. Recorded for this sample are 35,000 to 55,000 clones; roughly 60% of them occurred a single time. 12% of the sample comes from the top ten.

The cohort comprised some 680 healthy bone marrow donors. At the time of sampling, all cohort members were nominally healthy, though unrecorded immune exposures were likely present. The donor was CMV seropositive and belonged to the group of 250 to 350 seropositive cohort members. A peripheral blood sample was collected from each donor, and TCR beta sequencing was performed on peripheral blood mononuclear cells. Genomic DNA extraction from the blood cell samples was performed with the Qiagen DNeasy Blood Extraction Kit. Trimming accounts for 6 bases at V and 0 bases at J, while the number of junction bases matched to no gene is 7. Reading from cysteine to phenylalanine, the CDR3 counts 15 amino acids. The CDR3 DNA has 45 bases and is translated from base 1. Via the germline V gene, CDR1 is MDHEN and CDR2 SYDVKM. What the research found in general, with its limitations: According to a later analysis, parvovirus B19, influenza, CMV and Epstein-Barr virus appeared linked to several top co-occurrence clusters. A later genetic analysis associated a missense DCLRE1C variant with V-gene and J-gene trimming of TCR beta chains, and an independent cohort replicated the association. For the cohort, immune exposure information was limited to CMV serostatus. Linkage disequilibrium might explain the correlated functional status among segregating V segments, but an unknown experimental factor could not be excluded. A cluster of highly shared sequence variants was judged likely to be a technical artifact of the sequencing pipeline. While some public TCRs were present in many individuals, most TCR sequences turned up only very rarely across donors. According to a later analysis, TCR association rates differed among HLA loci, with DRB1 alleles showing the most associated TCRs and HLA-C alleles showing the fewest. Specific HLA alleles were associated with roughly 17,000 TCR beta sequences at a false discovery rate of 0.05 in a later analysis. According to a later genetic analysis, donors in an Asian-associated ancestry cluster had fewer N-insertions in productive TCRs than the approximately 710-donor mean. A total of 164 TCR beta chains were listed by the study as associated with cytomegalovirus. In vitro tests confirmed that three of the cytomegalovirus-associated TCR beta chains recognize cytomegalovirus antigens. In this cohort, only TCR beta chains were sequenced, and detectable features were limited by the absence of alpha or paired-chain data. A further reported finding was that TCR beta sequences accurately predicted the HLA-A and HLA-B alleles for most subjects in the first cohort. According to the authors, the approach could potentially be generalized to other disease states and immunological phenotypes. An earlier analysis of roughly 570 of the donors showed that most TCR beta V segments appeared in productive rearrangements either about 87% or about 30% of the time, which broadly matched IMGT annotations. In a later analysis, HLA-associated TCR beta chains were found to be more clonally expanded and to have lower generation probabilities than equally common non-associated chains. The classifier was reported to diagnose cytomegalovirus status with high specificity and sensitivity in both the original cohort and the validation cohort. The earlier analysis of around 600 of the donors excluded about 16 rarely observed V segments, including chromosome 9 orphons, because counts were too low. The presence/absence analyses assumed that sequencing depth was roughly uniform across donors, and that assumption may not be true. Because some donors lacked HLA typing at each locus, the association tests relied only on the typed subset. Assigning TCR associations to individual alleles was difficult when HLA alleles, especially DR and DQ, strongly co-occurred. According to a later analysis, most CMV-associated TCR beta chains appeared to be HLA-restricted, and the HLA associations seemed to be driven largely by CMV exposure. Some IMGT-functional V segments, including TRBV6-2 and TRBV6-3, could not be told apart with the 87-base-pair reads, so those segments were excluded.

Concerning this clone: The clone's antigen remains unknown. Nothing much larger sits one base from this clone, and base qualities are not available.

The sample consisted of PBMCs. The clonotype was recovered from a man in his sixties in good health and CMV-seropositive. The rearranged chain carries TRBV28 and TRBJ2-7; 8 bases in the junction line up with TRBD2. The DNA sequence reads TGTGCCAGCAGCCGGGGGGGCGAAACCTCCTACGAGCAGTACTTC. Its protein is CASSRGGETSYEQYF. Supplemented by the reference TRBV28 and TRBJ2-7 proteins around the CDR3, the complete variable domain is DVKVTQSSRYLVKRTGEKVFLECVQDMDHENMFWYRQDPGLGLRLIYFSYDVKMKEKGDIPEGYSVSREKKERFSLILESASTNQTSMYLCASSRGGETSYEQYFGPGTRLTVT.